One sample yielded the 13 T cell receptor beta chains listed below, sequenced in a study of cytomegalovirus exposure and HLA in healthy donors. 60 Vbeta and 13 Jbeta primers were used in PCR. Clones were read by immunoSEQ multiplex PCR, and TCRdb kept only the in-frame ones, dropping some. The sample data list about 130,000 clones. Material for sequencing was PBMCs. These receptors came from a middle-aged woman in good health and CMV-seropositive.

This chain joins TRBV28 and TRBJ1-4; D is perhaps TRBD1 (6 bases). The CDR3 is 16 residues long. The ends were cut back, 6 bases at V and 3 bases at J, with 17 bases in the middle. Germline CDR1 and CDR2: MDHEN and SYDVKM. CDR3 bases: TGTGCCAGCAGCGACCCCCGAGGGGGGGCTAATGAAAAACTGTTTTTT. Translating gives CASSDPRGGANEKLFF.

The chain employs TRBV7-9 and TRBJ1-4, with D perhaps matching TRBD1 (5 bases). Germline CDR1 SEHNR, CDR2 FQNEAQ (reference sequence). Trimming shortened V by 5 bases and J by 3 bases, and 10 bases separated the two germline ends. The CDR3 has 14 amino acids. DNA of the CDR3: TGTGCCAGCAGCCCCGGGGGAGCTAATGAAAAACTGTTTTTT. Its translation: CASSPGGANEKLFF. Using reference TRBV7-9 and TRBJ1-4 for the parts outside the CDR3, the full variable domain is DTGVSQNPRHKITKRGQNVTFRCDPISEHNRLYWYRQTLGQGPEFLTYFQNEAQLEKSRLLSDRFSAERPKGSFSTLEIQRTEQGDSAMYLCASSPGGANEKLFFGSGTQLSVL.

The genes are TRBV4-1 and TRBJ2-7, with D possibly being TRBD2 (5 bases). The CDR3 totals 14 residues. Deletions cut 1 base from V and 3 bases from J, with 10 bases between. The germline gives CDR1 MGHRA, CDR2 YSYEKL. The CDR3 loop reads CASSQVVGNYEQYF. The DNA for the CDR3 is TGCGCCAGCAGCCAAGTCGTCGGGAACTACGAGCAGTACTTC.

The gene calls are TRBV2 and TRBJ2-5, with a tentative D call TRBD1 (5 bases). The DNA end favors TRBJ2-7, so the J call may be wrong. CDR3 length: 16 residues. Germline values: CDR1 SNHLY, CDR2 FYNNEI. The chain's CDR3 is CASSEMAGQGVYEQYF. DNA of the CDR3: TGTGCCAGCAGTGAAATGGCCGGGCAGGGCGTTTACGAGCAGTACTTC.

CDR3 loop: CASSLGRGQTNYGYTF. DNA for the CDR3: TGTGCCAGCAGCTTAGGTAGGGGACAGACTAACTATGGCTACACCTTC. V and J are TRBV7-2 and TRBJ1-2; 7 nucleotides match TRBD1. The V and J ends lost 1 base and 0 bases, in that order; junction bases with no gene match: 5. The CDR3 consists of 16 residues. Looked up from germline, CDR1 is SGHTA and CDR2 is FQGNSA.

The chain combines TRBV28 with TRBJ2-5, with a weak D call TRBD1 (7 bases). Trimming removed 4 bases from V and 7 bases from J, with 10 bases in between. The CDR3 has 12 amino acids. CDR1 MDHEN and CDR2 SYDVKM come from the germline V gene. The CDR3 region is CASSYRGGTQYF. The DNA for the CDR3 is TGTGCCAGCAGTTACAGGGGAGGGACCCAGTACTTC.

CDR3 in amino acids: CVAGSPSSYNEQFF. In DNA, the CDR3 is TGTGTGGCGGGCTCCCCGAGCTCCTACAATGAGCAGTTCTTC. The J gene is TRBJ2-1, the V gene TRBV28; a possible D gene is TRBD2 (5 bases). CDR1 MDHEN and CDR2 SYDVKM come from the germline V gene. This CDR3 spans 14 amino acids.

The CDR3 sequence: CSVVPFTGELFF. In DNA form, the CDR3 reads TGCAGCGTTGTCCCTTTCACCGGGGAGCTGTTTTTT. The chain combines TRBV29-1 with TRBJ2-2; no reliable D call. The ends were cut back, 4 bases at V and 4 bases at J, with 7 bases in the middle. The CDR3 has 12 amino acids. CDR1 and CDR2 (germline): SQVTM, ANQGSEA.

V and J are TRBV28 and TRBJ2-7; 7 bases are shared with TRBD2. CDR3 size: 15 residues. The germline CDR1 and CDR2 sequences are MDHEN and SYDVKM. V lost 5 bases and J lost 9; bases outside the gene matches: 16. This CDR3 reads CASSTQTSLWPGQYF. The CDR3 DNA reads TGTGCCAGCAGTACCCAGACTAGCTTGTGGCCCGGGCAGTACTTC.

V gene TRBV7-3 combines with J gene TRBJ2-2; 10 nucleotides match TRBD2. With 5 bases clipped from V and 5 bases from J, the junction kept 5 bases outside the gene matches. The CDR3 is 15 amino acids. Germline V CDR1 and CDR2: SGHTA, FQGTGA. CDR3 nucleotide sequence: TGTGCCAGCAGCCCGCTAGCGGGAGAAACCGGGGAGCTGTTTTTT. It encodes CASSPLAGETGELFF.

The J gene is TRBJ2-2, the V gene TRBV11-1, with no clear D. CDR1 is SGHAT and CDR2 is FQDESV in the germline V gene (reference sequence). The CDR3 loop spans 13 amino acids. V lost 8 bases to trimming and J lost 5 bases, with 12 bases between them. In DNA form, the CDR3 reads TGTGCCAGCTTGGCAGGCCCAACCGGGGAGCTGTTTTTT. Its protein is CASLAGPTGELFF. The variable domain in full, completed from reference TRBV11-1 and TRBJ2-2, reads EAEVAQSPRYKITEKSQAVAFWCDPISGHATLYWYRQILGQGPELLVQFQDESVVDDSQLPKDRFSAERLKGVDSTLKIQPAELGDSAMYLCASLAGPTGELFFGEGSRLTVL.

The chain employs TRBV19 and TRBJ2-3; TRBD2 matches at 8 bases. Germline V gives CDR1 LNHDA, CDR2 SQIVND (reference sequence). The CDR3 spans 16 residues. The V segment lost 4 bases and the J segment 4 bases; nucleotides outside the gene matches: 10. CDR3 in amino acids: CASSTGAGAGPDTQYF. The CDR3, as DNA: TGTGCCAGTAGTACGGGAGCGGGAGCCGGCCCAGATACGCAGTATTTT.

The chain carries TRBV6-1 and TRBJ1-6; no reliable D call. The ends were cut back, 2 bases at V and 9 bases at J, with 2 bases in the middle. This CDR3 has 11 residues. The germline CDR1 and CDR2 sequences are MNHNS and SASEGT. The CDR3 nucleotides are TGTGCCAGCAGTGAACGTTCACCCCTCCACTTT. This gives the protein CASSERSPLHF.